These T cell receptor beta chains were read from a single sample in a study of regulatory T cells in long-lasting Graves disease. TCRdb passed the multiplex PCR reads through MiXCR, listing each CDR3 protein once. The data hold about 470,000 distinct CDR3 sequences, with under 25% observed a single time. The sequenced sample was peripheral blood mononuclear cells (PBMCs), obtained when the disease was refractory, from a patient treated with antithyroid drugs. Receptor source: a female donor with Graves disease. Each CDR3 is given without its conserved first and last residue.

v_gene: TRBV12-3/TRBV12-4
len: 14
CDR3aa: ASSPLADRQNTEAF

v_gene: TRBV7-2
len: 12
CDR3aa: ASSLVIGTGELF

v_gene: TRBV27
len: 14
CDR3aa: ASSSGTSGSRYEQY

v_gene: TRBV5-1
len: 13
CDR3aa: ASSLEQGGNYGYT

v_gene: TRBV7-8
len: 13
CDR3aa: ASSPGRSENQPQH

v_gene: TRBV29-1
len: 10
CDR3aa: SGTSGSGEQY

v_gene: TRBV28
len: 13
CDR3aa: ASNLGQVFSYEQY

v_gene: TRBV28
len: 16
CDR3aa: ASSFPPARVVRSYEQY

v_gene: TRBV29-1
len: 9
CDR3aa: SVILAYEQY

v_gene: TRBV13
len: 15
CDR3aa: ASSLGPSPYSTDTQY

v_gene: TRBV6-5
len: 13
CDR3aa: ASSYSRAGAIEAF

v_gene: TRBV19
len: 14
CDR3aa: ASSIVGGQPNQPQH

v_gene: TRBV19
len: 12
CDR3aa: ASTLGYSNQPQH

v_gene: TRBV2
len: 12
CDR3aa: ASSEDRGTYEQY

v_gene: TRBV19
len: 12
CDR3aa: ASSIQAGAYEQY

v_gene: TRBV9
len: 11
CDR3aa: ASSVDQATEAF

v_gene: TRBV18
len: 14
CDR3aa: ASSPLHAANTGELF

v_gene: TRBV7-2
len: 13
CDR3aa: ASSEYQPSTGELF

v_gene: TRBV6-1
len: 14
CDR3aa: ASSEAQRGPSYEQY

v_gene: TRBV10-3
len: 11
CDR3aa: AISYTGGETQY

v_gene: TRBV5-1
len: 14
CDR3aa: ASSRRGGISNNEQF

v_gene: TRBV3-1
len: 15
CDR3aa: ASSPSGTPLAKNIQY

v_gene: TRBV5-4
len: 13
CDR3aa: ASSAGGRVVDGYT

v_gene: TRBV28
len: 11
CDR3aa: ASSLGWSYEQY

v_gene: TRBV10-3
len: 10
CDR3aa: AIGLAHGEQY

v_gene: TRBV6-5
len: 14
CDR3aa: ASSYRGTGAGETQY

v_gene: TRBV28
len: 14
CDR3aa: ASSIPDRAYNSPLH

v_gene: TRBV5-4
len: 11
CDR3aa: ASSHSRSTEAF